The 14 T cell receptor beta chains below all came from one sample that was sequenced in a study of T cells in women clearing cervical HPV infection. Method: immunoSEQ multiplex PCR; TCRdb's copy keeps in-frame clones and lacks some. There are approximately 33,000 clones in the sample, with around 8.4% held by the top ten. Material: blood buffy coat. The receptors come from a woman between 18 and 69 years old with a cervical HPV16 infection that either progressed to CIN3+ or cleared (not recorded which).

To note about this clone: Sequence at one end of the junction differs from germline and may be a read error. The read ends 3 residues shy of where the CDR3 ends; the end is completed using the germline J gene. This rearrangement joins TRBV18 to TRBJ1-1, with TRBD1 as a possible D gene (5 bases). CDR1 is KGHSH, CDR2 LQKENI, per germline. The CDR3 loop spans 16 amino acids. The CDR3 spells CASSPPRGLMNTGAFF. The CDR3 DNA, read in part, is TGTGCCAGCTCACCACCGAGGGGACTCATGAACACTGGA. Combining the CDR3 with reference TRBV18 and TRBJ1-1 gives the whole variable domain NAGVMQNPRHLVRRRGQEARLRCSPMKGHSHVYWYRQLPEEGLKFMVYLQKENIIDESGMPKERFSAEFPKEGPSILRIQQVVRGDSAAYFCASSPPRGLMNTGAFFGQGTRLTVV.

With regard to this clone: The CDR3 is cut off 3 residues early in the read; its end comes from the germline J gene. V is TRBV2 and J is TRBJ1-6, with a tentative D call TRBD1 (5 bases). Trimming took 7 bases from V and 5 from J, leaving 12 bases between them. Germline values: CDR1 SNHLY, CDR2 FYNNEI. CDR3 size: 14 residues. The CDR3 bases that were read are TGTGCCAGCATGACGTACAGGAATAATTCACCC. This sequence encodes CASMTYRNNSP. The whole CDR3 region reads CASMTYRNNSPLHF. The variable domain in full, with the rest retrieved from reference TRBV2 and TRBJ1-6, is EPEVTQTPSHQVTQMGQEVILRCVPISNHLYFYWYRQILGQKVEFLVSFYNNEISEKSEIFDDQFSVERPDGSNFTLKIRSTKLEDSAMYFCASMTYRNNSPLHFGNGTRLTVT.

A word on this clone: The read finishes 3 residues shy of the CDR3 end, and the germline J gene is used to complete it. The chain employs TRBV20-1 and TRBJ1-1; 8 nucleotides match TRBD1. The CDR3 has 11 amino acids. Germline assignment: CDR1 DFQATT and CDR2 SNEGSKA (reference sequence). CDR3 sequence: CSAFGQGEAFF. The CDR3 DNA, read in part, is TGCAGTGCTTTCGGACAGGGCGAA.

A remark on this clone: Read coverage stops 3 residues before the CDR3 terminus; the germline J gene supplies the remainder. This chain connects TRBV19 to TRBJ1-3; TRBD1 might be the D (6 bases). V gave up 6 bases and J gave up 0 bases, with 15 bases separating them. The CDR3 loop spans 16 amino acids. Germline V gene data show CDR1 as LNHDA and CDR2 as SQIVND (reference sequence). The sequenced part of the CDR3 DNA is TGTGCCAGTAGGGAGGGACACTCAACCTCTGGAAACACC. It translates to CASREGHSTSGNT. The entire CDR3 sequence reads CASREGHSTSGNTIYF.

Notes on this clone: Coverage ceases 3 residues before the CDR3 finishes, and the germline J gene fills in the end. The rearrangement uses TRBV19 and TRBJ2-1, with D possibly TRBD1 on 5 matching bases. Germline loops: CDR1 LNHDA, CDR2 SQIVND (reference sequence). Trimming removed 5 bases from V and 4 bases from J, with 18 bases in between. This CDR3 contains 16 residues. CDR3 sequence reads: CASSRQTTDTYNEQFF. The part of the CDR3 DNA that was read is TGTGCCAGTAGTCGACAAACGACAGACACTTACAATGAG.

On this clone itself: From the germline J gene comes the end of the CDR3, since the read stops 3 residues before it. The chain uses TRBV7-2 and TRBJ2-2; 8 nucleotides align to TRBD2. The germline V gene has CDR1 SGHTA and CDR2 FQGNSA. This CDR3 spans 17 amino acids. Incomplete CDR3 DNA: TGTGCAAGTCGCTTAGCGGGACTATTCTTGGGCACCGGGGAG. The encoded protein is CASRLAGLFLGTGE. The entire CDR3 reads CASRLAGLFLGTGELFF.

Points on this clone: The read terminates 3 residues ahead of where the CDR3 ends, so the germline J gene completes it. The chain joins TRBV19 to TRBJ2-6, with D perhaps TRBD2 (5 bases). V shed 3 bases and J shed 2 bases, with 11 bases lying between them. The CDR3 contains 16 residues. Per the germline V gene, CDR1 is LNHDA and CDR2 is SQIVND (reference sequence). Partial CDR3 DNA: TGTGCCAGTAGTATTCCCAAGAGGGCTGGGGCCAACGTC. Amino acids: CASSIPKRAGANV. The CDR3 in its entirety is CASSIPKRAGANVLTF.

On this clone itself: The read ends 3 residues early relative to the CDR3; the germline J gene fills the gap. This chain uses TRBV7-9 with TRBJ2-7; TRBD2 matches 10 bases. Germline V gene sequence: CDR1 SEHNR, CDR2 FQNEAQ (reference sequence). The junction had 7 bases not matched to a gene; V was cut back by 5 bases and J by 3 bases. The CDR3 runs to 15 residues. CDR3 bases read: TGTGCCAGCAGCCCGGGACTAGCGATTGGCTACGAG. Protein product: CASSPGLAIGYE. The whole CDR3 is CASSPGLAIGYEQYF.

Here the CDR3 reads CASSEALPFGAFF. The covered CDR3 bases are TGTGCCAGCAGTGAAGCGCTCCCCTTCGGG. V gene TRBV2 combines with J gene TRBJ1-1, with D unresolved. Read coverage stops 3 residues before the CDR3 terminus; the germline J gene supplies the remainder. This CDR3 is built from 13 residues. Germline CDR1 and CDR2: SNHLY and FYNNEI.

On this clone: The read is 3 residues too short to cover the CDR3 end, so that end is filled in from the germline J gene. The chain combines TRBV2 with TRBJ1-2; D gene uncertain. Trimming removed 5 bases at V and 6 bases at J, with 10 bases between. CDR3 length equals 12 residues. Germline CDR1 reads SNHLY; CDR2 reads FYNNEI. CDR3 sequence reads: CASSLSSDGYTF. The covered CDR3 bases are TGTGCCAGCAGTTTAAGTTCAGATGGC.

Of note for this clone: The DNA ends 3 residues before the CDR3 does, and the rest of the CDR3 is filled in from the germline J gene. The chain combines TRBV19 with TRBJ1-2; D may be TRBD1 (5 bases). The CDR3 contains 12 residues. The V gene's germline CDR1 is LNHDA and CDR2 SQIVND (reference sequence). The CDR3 loop reads CASSIVDNDYTF. The CDR3 bases that were read are TGTGCCAGTAGTATAGTGGACAATGAC. The variable domain in full, completed from reference TRBV19 and TRBJ1-2, reads DGGITQSPKYLFRKEGQNVTLSCEQNLNHDAMYWYRQDPGQGLRLIYYSQIVNDFQKGDIAEGYSVSREKKESFPLTVTSAQKNPTAFYLCASSIVDNDYTFGSGTRLTVV.

As for this clone: The CDR3 end is not reached by the read, which stops 3 residues before it; the germline J gene fills it in. The chain links TRBV14 to TRBJ1-1; a weak D match, TRBD1 (5 bases). The CDR3 is 15 residues long. V was shortened by 0 bases and J by 7 bases, with 15 bases between the two germline ends. Germline V lookup: CDR1 SGHDN, CDR2 FVKESK. The CDR3: CASSQERRQGFEAFF. The covered CDR3 bases are TGTGCCAGCAGCCAAGAGCGTCGGCAGGGCTTTGAA.

The CDR3 loop is CASSLLEGSRSTEAFF. The sequenced part of the CDR3 DNA is TGTGCCAGCAGCCTCCTAGAGGGGAGCAGAAGCACTGAA. This chain uses TRBV14 with TRBJ1-1, with a tentative D call TRBD1 (5 bases). The CDR3 goes on 3 residues after the read ends, and that part is filled in from the germline J gene. Germline loops: CDR1 SGHDN, CDR2 FVKESK. The length of the CDR3 is 16 residues. With 4 bases removed from V and 4 bases from J, the gap between germline ends came to 19 bases.

As concerns this clone: Sequencing ends 3 residues short of the CDR3 end; the germline J gene provides the rest. V usage is TRBV18 and J usage is TRBJ2-5, with TRBD2 matching 8 bases. The V gene end was trimmed by 2 bases and the J gene end by 1 base; junction bases not matched to a gene: 0. The CDR3 runs to 14 residues. The germline V gene has CDR1 KGHSH and CDR2 LQKENI. CDR3 in amino acids: CASSPGTSQETQYF. The sequenced CDR3 bases are TGTGCCAGCTCACCAGGGACTAGCCAAGAGACC.